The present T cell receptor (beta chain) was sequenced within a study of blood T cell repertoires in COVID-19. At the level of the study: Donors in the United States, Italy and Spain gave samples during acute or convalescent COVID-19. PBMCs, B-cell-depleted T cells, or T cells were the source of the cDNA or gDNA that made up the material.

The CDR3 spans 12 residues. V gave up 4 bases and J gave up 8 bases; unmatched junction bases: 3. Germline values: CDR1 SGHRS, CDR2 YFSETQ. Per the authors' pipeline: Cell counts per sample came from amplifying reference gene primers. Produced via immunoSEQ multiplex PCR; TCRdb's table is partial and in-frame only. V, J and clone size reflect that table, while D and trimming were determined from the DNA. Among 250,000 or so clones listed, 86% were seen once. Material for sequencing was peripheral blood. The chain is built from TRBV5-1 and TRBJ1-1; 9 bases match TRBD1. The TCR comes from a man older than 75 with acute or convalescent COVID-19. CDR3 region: CASSQDRGEAFF. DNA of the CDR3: TGCGCCAGCAGCCAGGACAGGGGCGAAGCTTTCTTT.